This is a list of T cell receptor beta chains from one sample in a study of T-cell memory formation after mild COVID-19. In TCRdb, the 5' RACE reads were re-called with MiXCR into one record per CDR3 protein. Of 250,000 to 300,000 distinct CDR3 sequences detected, around 15% appear once; the ten largest clones hold roughly 23%. Sequencing was carried out using PBMCs or a T cell subset sorted from them (not recorded which). These receptors were taken from a man aged 18 to 29 who had mild COVID-19 (a few samples of this study predate the infection). Cell type and time point are not known. Both conserved end residues are part of each CDR3. A D gene is named only where the DNA matches it firmly. The listing skips clone size in some rows; elsewhere it reads once, few, many or a size class.

TRBJ2-1	TRBD1	few	TRBV19	TGTGCCAGTAGTAGGGTGGGACAGAATGAGCAGTTCTTC	CASSRVGQNEQFF
TRBJ2-3	TRBD1	.	TRBV6-1	TGTGCCAGCAGTGAATATGGACAGGGGAACACAGATACGCAGTATTTT	CASSEYGQGNTDTQYF
TRBJ2-1	.	few	TRBV11-2	TGTGCCAGCAGCTTCCCCCAGGGCTCCTACAATGAGCAGTTCTTC	CASSFPQGSYNEQFF
TRBJ1-1	.	.	TRBV5-6	TGTGCCAGCAGCTTGATCCGTTGGGACACTGAAGCTTTCTTT	CASSLIRWDTEAFF
TRBJ2-1	.	many	TRBV5-4	TGTGCCAGCAGCTTGAGTCAGGGATCCTACAATGAGCAGTTCTTC	CASSLSQGSYNEQFF
TRBJ1-1	.	many	TRBV12-3/TRBV12-4	TGTGCCAGCAGACAGGGTATCACTGAAGCTTTCTTT	CASRQGITEAFF
TRBJ2-2	.	few	TRBV12-3/TRBV12-4	TGTGCCAGCACCAGAAGGGGCCCGAACACCGGGGAGCTGTTTTTT	CASTRRGPNTGELFF
TRBJ1-1	.	.	TRBV18	TGTGCCAGCTCACCAGTTAAGGGGGAGCGGACTTTCTTT	CASSPVKGERTFF
TRBJ1-1	TRBD1	.	TRBV2	TGTGCCAGCTTTCTACCCAGGGGACAGGGGGCGAACACTGAAGCTTTCTTT	CASFLPRGQGANTEAFF
TRBJ2-3	TRBD2	few	TRBV12-3/TRBV12-4	TGTGCCAGCAGTTCCCCGGACCGCGGGGGAGATACGCAGTATTTT	CASSSPDRGGDTQYF
TRBJ2-5	.	.	TRBV19	TGTGCCAGTAGTACCGGCCTGGGGGGCCAAGAGACCCAGTACTTC	CASSTGLGGQETQYF
TRBJ1-1	.	.	TRBV27	TGTGCCAGCAGCCTCCTTGGGGCAGCTGAAATTGAAGCTTTCTTT	CASSLLGAAEIEAFF
TRBJ1-2	.	many	TRBV19	TGTGCCAGTAGTATCTTCGGGTCAGGGATCTATGGCTACACCTTC	CASSIFGSGIYGYTF
TRBJ2-7	.	many	TRBV7-9	TGTGCCAGCAGCTCCGGGACACAGGAGCAGTACTTC	CASSSGTQEQYF
TRBJ2-1	.	many	TRBV21-1	TGTGCCAGCAGCTTGTACCGGGGGAGCTCCTACAATGAGCAGTTCTTC	CASSLYRGSSYNEQFF
TRBJ2-2	.	few	TRBV7-9	TGTGCCAGCAGACCGACTACGTCCGGGGAGCTGTTTTTT	CASRPTTSGELFF
TRBJ1-5	.	.	TRBV6-5	TGTGCCAGCAGCTTACAACGCAATCAGCCCCAGCATTTT	CASSLQRNQPQHF
TRBJ2-5	.	few	TRBV5-1	TGCGCCAGCAGCTTTGGGGGGGCCGGTCAAGAGACCCAGTACTTC	CASSFGGAGQETQYF
TRBJ2-5	.	few	TRBV7-9	TGTGCCAGCAGCTTAGTAAGGGCTGGGTTGGAGACCCAGTACTTC	CASSLVRAGLETQYF
TRBJ2-7	TRBD2	.	TRBV2	TGTGCCAGCAGTGAAGCGGGGACCCAGGGAGGGACCCCGAGCTCCTACGAGCAGTACTTC	CASSEAGTQGGTPSSYEQYF
TRBJ2-7	.	.	TRBV6-2/TRBV6-3	TGTGCCAGCAGCCTACGCCGTCCCTCCTACGAGCAGTACTTC	CASSLRRPSYEQYF
TRBJ1-4	.	.	TRBV7-8	TGTGCCAGCAGCAAGGGGCTTACTAATGAAAAACTGTTTTTT	CASSKGLTNEKLFF
TRBJ2-1	.	few	TRBV6-2/TRBV6-3	TGTGCCAGCAGTGGGGGGGCCCGTGAGCAGTTCTTC	CASSGGAREQFF
TRBJ2-5	TRBD1	many	TRBV5-1	TGCGCCAGCAGCCTAGGGACAGGGCAGGGGACCCAGTACTTC	CASSLGTGQGTQYF
TRBJ1-6	TRBD1	few	TRBV7-9	TGTGCCAGCAGCCCCAGGGGGTCCTCCTATAATTCACCCCTCCACTTT	CASSPRGSSYNSPLHF
TRBJ2-3	TRBD2	.	TRBV15	TGTGCCACCAGCAGAGATCGGAGTAGCGGGGAAAAGCAGTATTTT	CATSRDRSSGEKQYF
TRBJ2-4	.	.	TRBV19	TGTGCCACCACGGGGATAGCCAAAAACATTCAGTACTTC	CATTGIAKNIQYF
TRBJ1-1	TRBD1	few	TRBV29-1	TGCAGCGTCGCGAAGGGACAGCTGAACACTGAAGCTTTCTTT	CSVAKGQLNTEAFF
TRBJ1-6	TRBD1	.	TRBV27	TGTGCCAGCAGAAGGGACAGTCCTCCTTCACCCCTCCACTTT	CASRRDSPPSPLHF
TRBJ2-2	.	.	TRBV7-2	TGTGCCAGCAGTCTAACGGGGAGGACGAACACCGGGGAGCTGTTTTTT	CASSLTGRTNTGELFF
TRBJ1-1	.	few	TRBV3-1	TGTGCCAGCAGCCCAGGACACTTGAACACTGAAGCTTTCTTT	CASSPGHLNTEAFF
TRBJ1-1	.	few	TRBV12-3/TRBV12-4	TGTGCCAGCAGCCCTACCGGCATTTTGAACACTGAAGCTTTCTTT	CASSPTGILNTEAFF
TRBJ1-1	TRBD1	few	TRBV4-1	TGCGCCAGCAGCCACCCCGGACAGGGGATCCCTTTCTTT	CASSHPGQGIPFF
TRBJ2-3	.	many	TRBV20-1	TGCAGTGCTAGATCCGGGGGGCCGGGGGATACGCAGTATTTT	CSARSGGPGDTQYF
TRBJ1-2	TRBD1	many	TRBV6-1	TGTGCCAGCAGTGTCTTACAGGGGGCCCATGGCTACACCTTC	CASSVLQGAHGYTF
TRBJ2-3	.	few	TRBV12-3/TRBV12-4	TGTGCCAGCACCTCTTCTCAAGATACGCAGTATTTT	CASTSSQDTQYF
TRBJ2-7	TRBD1	few	TRBV25-1	TGTGCCAGCAGTGAGGCAGGGGGCGTCTACGAGCAGTACTTC	CASSEAGGVYEQYF
TRBJ2-3	TRBD2	.	TRBV7-2	TGTGCCAGCAGCCTACCAAGCGGGGGGTCCTTTATAAGCACAGATACGCAGTATTTT	CASSLPSGGSFISTDTQYF
TRBJ1-5	.	.	TRBV4-3	TGCGCCAGCAGCCAAGATTCGGCAGGTCCGAGGCCCCAGCATTTT	CASSQDSAGPRPQHF